This is a list of T cell receptor beta chains from one sample in a study of cytomegalovirus exposure and HLA in healthy donors. Sequencing was performed with immunoSEQ multiplex PCR; in TCRdb, only in-frame clones are kept and a portion is missing. The data hold tens of thousands of clones, with around 90% observed a single time. Sequences were obtained from PBMCs. The receptor set was obtained from a man in his late teens or twenties in good health and CMV-seronegative. Each CDR3 is given with its conserved first and last residue. The order of the fields is clone size, J gene, D gene, V gene, CDR3 protein, CDR3 DNA. The D gene is left open where the match is weak. Rows give clone size only sometimes, using once, few, many, or a class for an expanded clone.

NA | TRBJ2-3 | TRBD2 | TRBV6-4 | CASSDSTSGSTGTQYF | TGTGCCAGCAGTGACTCGACTAGCGGGAGCACAGGTACGCAGTATTTT
NA | TRBJ2-7 | TRBD2 | TRBV6-6 | CASSYSRGAGEQYF | TGTGCCAGCAGTTACTCGCGGGGGGCAGGGGAGCAGTACTTC
NA | TRBJ2-7 | TRBD2 | TRBV7-8 | CASSYETSPTYEQYF | TGTGCCAGCAGCTACGAGACTAGCCCAACCTACGAGCAGTACTTC
NA | TRBJ1-2 | TRBD1 | TRBV6-5 | CASSSINGQGAYGYTF | TGTGCCAGCAGTTCCATCAACGGACAGGGGGCCTATGGCTACACCTTC
NA | TRBJ2-3 | NA | TRBV7-9 | CASSILWAYGADTQYF | TGTGCCAGCAGCATACTTTGGGCCTACGGCGCAGATACGCAGTATTTT
NA | TRBJ2-7 | NA | TRBV5-1 | CASSLEVSGRRGYEQYF | TGCGCCAGCAGCTTGGAGGTGTCAGGACGACGGGGATACGAGCAGTACTTC
NA | TRBJ2-1 | TRBD1 | TRBV14 | CASRADPGQGYNEQFF | TGTGCCAGCAGAGCCGACCCGGGACAGGGGTACAATGAGCAGTTCTTC
NA | TRBJ2-7 | TRBD2 | TRBV10-3 | CAISSTSGLSYGQYF | TGTGCCATCAGTTCGACTAGCGGACTGTCCTACGGGCAGTACTTC
NA | TRBJ2-3 | TRBD2 | TRBV5-4 | CASRKAGGGTDTQYF | TGTGCCAGCAGAAAGGCGGGAGGAGGCACAGATACGCAGTATTTT
NA | TRBJ1-3 | TRBD1 | TRBV28 | CASRPQGSRSGNTIYF | TGTGCCAGCAGACCACAGGGGTCGCGCTCTGGAAACACCATATATTTT
NA | TRBJ1-1 | NA | TRBV5-1 | CASSLEQNTEAFF | TGCGCCAGCAGCTTGGAACAGAACACTGAAGCTTTCTTT
once | TRBJ2-7 | TRBD2 | TRBV30 | CAWRGLGSQEQYF | TGTGCCTGGAGGGGACTAGGTTCTCAGGAGCAGTACTTC
NA | TRBJ1-2 | TRBD1 | TRBV28 | CASSSWDSSYGYTF | TGTGCCAGCAGTTCCTGGGACAGTAGCTATGGCTACACCTTC
NA | TRBJ2-7 | NA | TRBV7-2 | CASSLAMGAGLGHEQYF | TGTGCCAGCAGCTTAGCGATGGGTGCAGGGCTTGGCCACGAGCAGTACTTC
NA | TRBJ1-3 | NA | TRBV28 | CATTRQLGNTIYF | TGTGCCACCACCCGACAGCTTGGAAACACCATATATTTT
NA | TRBJ2-5 | NA | TRBV13 | CASRFSGVGETQYF | TGTGCCAGCAGGTTCTCGGGAGTAGGAGAGACCCAGTACTTC
NA | TRBJ2-1 | TRBD2 | TRBV7-9 | CASSSPSGSTYNEQFF | TGTGCCAGCAGCTCTCCTAGCGGGAGTACCTACAATGAGCAGTTCTTC
NA | TRBJ1-1 | NA | TRBV10-2 | CASSEAAYEAFF | TGCGCCAGCAGTGAGGCGGCCTATGAAGCTTTCTTT
NA | TRBJ1-3 | TRBD1 | TRBV28 | CASSPTGKGNTIYF | TGTGCCAGCAGCCCGACAGGGAAAGGAAACACCATATATTTT
NA | TRBJ2-1 | TRBD2 | TRBV28 | CASSSLTSGTYNEQFF | TGTGCCAGCAGCTCCCTGACTAGCGGGACGTACAATGAGCAGTTCTTC
NA | TRBJ2-1 | TRBD2 | TRBV5-1 | CASSPGLAGASAEQFF | TGCGCCAGCAGTCCCGGACTAGCGGGAGCTTCGGCTGAGCAGTTCTTC
few | TRBJ2-3 | NA | TRBV6-1 | CASSEGIAADTQYF | TGTGCCAGCAGTGAAGGGATAGCGGCAGATACGCAGTATTTT
NA | TRBJ2-5 | TRBD2 | TRBV10-1 | CASSEAVAGATQYF | TGCGCCAGCAGCGAAGCCGTAGCGGGAGCGACCCAGTACTTC
NA | TRBJ2-2 | NA | TRBV7-2 | CASSLATGATGELFF | TGTGCCAGCAGCTTAGCTACAGGTGCGACCGGGGAGCTGTTTTTT
NA | TRBJ2-6 | NA | TRBV28 | CASKSSSSGANVLTF | TGTGCCAGCAAATCCTCTTCCTCTGGGGCCAACGTCCTGACTTTC
once | TRBJ2-1 | TRBD2 | TRBV6-6 | CASRGLGGGAYNEQFF | TGTGCCAGCAGGGGACTAGGTGGAGGAGCCTACAATGAGCAGTTCTTC